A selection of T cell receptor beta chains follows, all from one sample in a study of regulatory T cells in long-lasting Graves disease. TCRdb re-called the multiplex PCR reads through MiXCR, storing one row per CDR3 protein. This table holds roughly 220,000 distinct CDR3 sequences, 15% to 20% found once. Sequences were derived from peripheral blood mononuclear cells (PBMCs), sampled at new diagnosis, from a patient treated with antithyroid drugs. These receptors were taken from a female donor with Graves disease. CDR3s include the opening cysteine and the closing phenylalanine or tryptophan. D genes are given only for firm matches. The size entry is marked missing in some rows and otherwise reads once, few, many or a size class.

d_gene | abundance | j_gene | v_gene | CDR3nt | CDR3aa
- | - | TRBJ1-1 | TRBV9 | TGTGCCAGCAGCGTAGAACCCTTGAGTGGGGAAGCTTTCTTT | CASSVEPLSGEAFF
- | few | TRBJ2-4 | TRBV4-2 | TGTGCCAGCAGCCAAGAGGGCTGGGCAGGGTCCGCCAAAAACATTCAGTACTTC | CASSQEGWAGSAKNIQYF
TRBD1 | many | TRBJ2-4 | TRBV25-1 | TGTGCCAGCAGTGGAGGGGACAGCGCACATAGGATTCAGTACTTC | CASSGGDSAHRIQYF
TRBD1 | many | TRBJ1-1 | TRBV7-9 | TGTGCCAGCAGCCCGAGACAGGGTAGTGAAGCTTTCTTT | CASSPRQGSEAFF
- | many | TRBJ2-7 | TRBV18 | TGTGCCAGCTCACCAGAGTCTAACGGCTACGAGCAGTACTTC | CASSPESNGYEQYF
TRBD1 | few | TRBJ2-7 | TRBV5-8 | TGTGGCAGCAGCTTGGCCGGGACAGGGGGCTACGAGCAGTACTTC | CGSSLAGTGGYEQYF
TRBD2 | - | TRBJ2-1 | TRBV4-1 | TGCGCCAGCAGCCAAGATTGGACTAGCGTCTACAATGAGCAGTTCTTC | CASSQDWTSVYNEQFF
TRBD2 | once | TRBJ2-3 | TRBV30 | TGTGCCTGGAGCCCGGGACTAGCGGGAGGGCCTGAGAGCACAGATACGCAGTATTTT | CAWSPGLAGGPESTDTQYF
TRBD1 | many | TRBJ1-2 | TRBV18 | TGTGCCAGCTCACCAAGAGTCACAGGGGATCACGGTTACTACACCTTC | CASSPRVTGDHGYYTF
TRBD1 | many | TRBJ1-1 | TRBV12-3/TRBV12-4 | TGTGCCAGCAGGCAGGGGGCGGGGACTGAAGCTTTCTTT | CASRQGAGTEAFF
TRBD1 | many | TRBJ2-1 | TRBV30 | TGTGCCTGGAGTGTGACCGGGACAGGGTTGAATGAGCAGTTCTTC | CAWSVTGTGLNEQFF
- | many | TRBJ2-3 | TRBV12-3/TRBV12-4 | TGTGCCAGCAGTCCCATCCTTGGGGATACGCAGTATTTT | CASSPILGDTQYF
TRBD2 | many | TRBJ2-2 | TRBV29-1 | TGCAGCGCCGAAAGCGGGAGGAACACCGGGGAGCTGTTTTTT | CSAESGRNTGELFF
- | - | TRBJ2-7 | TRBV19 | TGTGCCAGTAGTGCCGAGGACAGTTGGGAGCAGTACTTC | CASSAEDSWEQYF
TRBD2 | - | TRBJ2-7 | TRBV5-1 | TGCGCCAGACCATCGACGGGAGGACGCTACGAGCAGTACTTC | CARPSTGGRYEQYF
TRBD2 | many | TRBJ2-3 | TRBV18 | TGTGCCAGCTCACAAACACTAGCGGGAACAGATACGCAGTATTTT | CASSQTLAGTDTQYF
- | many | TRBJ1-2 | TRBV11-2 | TGTGCCAGCAGCTTAGCCCAAGGGCTCGGCTACACCTTC | CASSLAQGLGYTF
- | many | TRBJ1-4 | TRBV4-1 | TGCGCCAGCAGCCAAGATGAGGGCCCACCCGGGAAACTGTTTTTT | CASSQDEGPPGKLFF
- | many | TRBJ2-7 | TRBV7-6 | TGTGCCAGCAGCTTAGGGTTTCAGGGCACCTACGAGCAGTACTTC | CASSLGFQGTYEQYF
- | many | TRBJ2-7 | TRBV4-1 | TGCGCCAGCAGCGCGCGGACAGGGACTAGCGAGCAGTACTTC | CASSARTGTSEQYF
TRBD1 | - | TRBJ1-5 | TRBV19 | TGTGCCAGTAGCATGACAGGGATTAGCAATCAGCCCCAGCATTTT | CASSMTGISNQPQHF
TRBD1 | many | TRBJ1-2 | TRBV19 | TGTGCCAGTACACCCGGGACAGGGGTGCGTGGCTACACCTTC | CASTPGTGVRGYTF
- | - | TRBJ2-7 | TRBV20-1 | TGCAGTGCTAGTCCGGGTAACGAGCAGTACTTC | CSASPGNEQYF
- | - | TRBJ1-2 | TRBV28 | TGTGCCAGCAGTTCCTACGGGTCAGGGACTGACTATGGCTACACCTTC | CASSSYGSGTDYGYTF
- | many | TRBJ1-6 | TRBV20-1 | TGCAGTGCTAGGGAAGAGAAGGGAAGGCATTCACCCCTCCACTTT | CSAREEKGRHSPLHF
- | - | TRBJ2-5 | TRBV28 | TGTGCCAGCAGTTCGGCCAGATCCGAGACCCAGTACTTC | CASSSARSETQYF
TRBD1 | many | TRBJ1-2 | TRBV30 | TGTGCCTGGAGTTACAGACAGGGGGATGGGTATGGCTACACCTTC | CAWSYRQGDGYGYTF
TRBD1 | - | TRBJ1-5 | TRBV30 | TGTGCCTGGAGTGGTCTAAAGGGGGCGAAGGAAGGGCCCCAGCATTTT | CAWSGLKGAKEGPQHF
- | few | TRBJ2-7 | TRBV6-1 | TGTGCCAGCAGTGAGGGAAGGGAACTCTCCTACGAGCAGTACTTC | CASSEGRELSYEQYF
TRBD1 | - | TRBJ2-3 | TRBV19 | TGTGCCAGTAGTATAGGAGGGGGACAGGGGTGGGTCGATACGCAGTATTTT | CASSIGGGQGWVDTQYF
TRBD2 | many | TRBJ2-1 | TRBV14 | TGTGCCAGCAGCCATTGGACTAGCGGGATCGGTCAGAATGAGCAGTTCTTC | CASSHWTSGIGQNEQFF
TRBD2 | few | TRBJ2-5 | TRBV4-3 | TGCGCCAGCAGCCAAGATTGGCTAGCGGGAGGCGAGACCCAGTACTTC | CASSQDWLAGGETQYF
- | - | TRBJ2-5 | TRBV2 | TGTGCCACTCAACTCGGGTCAGTACAAGAGACCCAGTACTTC | CATQLGSVQETQYF
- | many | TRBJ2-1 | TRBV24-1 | TGTGCCACCAGTGATCGCGGTTTTTCGCCCAATGAGCAGTTCTTC | CATSDRGFSPNEQFF
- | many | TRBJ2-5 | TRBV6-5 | TGTGCCAGCAGTTACTACCAAGAGACCCAGTACTTC | CASSYYQETQYF
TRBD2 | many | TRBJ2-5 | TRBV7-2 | TGTGCCAGCAGCTTAGCGGGAGGGCCCTGGGAGACCCAGTACTTC | CASSLAGGPWETQYF
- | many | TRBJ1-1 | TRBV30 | TGTGCCTGGAGATATCCAGGACGGATGAACACTGAAGCTTTCTTT | CAWRYPGRMNTEAFF
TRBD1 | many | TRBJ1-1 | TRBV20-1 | TGCAGTGCTAGACCGACAGGGCGGAACACTGAAGCTTTCTTT | CSARPTGRNTEAFF